Sequencing of this T cell receptor beta chain was carried out in a study of T cell changes during pregnancy in multiple sclerosis. Some clones are missing from TCRdb's copy, which holds only in-frame ones; the method was immunoSEQ multiplex PCR. The sample includes about 69,000 clones, under 95% seen only once; the top ten take roughly 1.3%. CDR3 length equals 15 residues. Trimming removed 5 bases at V and 0 bases at J, with 11 bases between. Germline CDR1 and CDR2: SEHNR and FQNEAQ (reference sequence). The material was peripheral blood, obtained in the third trimester of pregnancy. This rearrangement joins TRBV7-9 to TRBJ1-3; D may be TRBD1 (5 bases). The receptor was derived from a female donor with multiple sclerosis, enrolled in a pregnancy study. The CDR3 here is CASSLRGTSGNTIYF. The CDR3 coding sequence is TGTGCCAGCAGCCTCCGGGGGACCTCTGGAAACACCATATATTTT.